This TCR beta chain was recovered during a study of T cell responses to AZD1222 COVID-19 vaccine (dated by TCRdb to the early 2020s). Regarding the study in general: TCR sequencing covered approximately 230 trial participants: 200 to 220 given two doses of AZD1222 and about 26 given two doses of MenACWY control vaccine. Trial participants were enrolled by age into subgroups of 18-55, 56-69 and 70-plus years, and roughly 160, 29 and 62 TCR-sequenced participants, respectively, were included in these subgroups. What the research found in general, with its limitations: CD4 TCRs associated with the vaccine covered the entire spike protein, and the dominant responses were in regions 160-218 and 743-854. Participants were mostly white British, with more females than males. The authors suggested clonal diversity may have been underestimated. After two AZD1222 doses, both the breadth and the depth of spike-specific TCRs were significantly higher than at day 0 and than in MenACWY recipients. Only five or six AZD1222 recipients were SARS-CoV-2 seropositive at baseline, limiting conclusions about previously exposed vaccinees. In the small 56-69-year group, the increase in depth fell short of significance, most likely because of low power. Nearly half of unique spike-specific TCRs reportedly recognized epitopes outside regions mutated in the B.1.351 and B.1.1.7 variants. Because no samples from the day 14 peak response were available, repertoires could be characterized only after the peak T cell response.

The CDR3 regions of human TCRbeta chains were analyzed by immunosequencing. As for the authors' bioinformatics: TCRs in the repertoires were matched against a reference library of SARS-CoV-2-specific TCRs that had been generated with the MIRA antigen-specificity platform. Breadth was defined as the fraction of unique TCRs that were SARS-CoV-2-associated. Depth was defined as the fraction of total T cells that were SARS-CoV-2-associated. Using the MIRA data, each spike-specific TCR was mapped to the spike region that the TCR reacts to and placed in a CD4 or CD8 class. Log10-transformed breadth and depth values were compared by one-way ANOVA with Sidak's multiple comparisons tests. TCRdb's version of the immuneACCESS table is confined to in-frame rearrangements and falls short of the full clone set. An unresolved V gene accounts for under half of the shortfall where checked; the remainder is of unknown origin. V and J calls and clone size are as listed in that table; D and trimming were resolved from the DNA. The sample table records roughly 50,000 clones; roughly nine tenths of these occur just once. The top ten hold roughly 14% of the sample.

For this clone: Its specific antigen is unknown. Base-call qualities are not available, and no considerably larger clone is one nucleotide away.

The sample's time point label is to be understood as: about 28 days (+/-7) after the second vaccine dose. Because spike-specific TCR depth and breadth did not differ between the two schedules, AZD1222 recipients who got a second dose at roughly 4 weeks were pooled with those who got a second dose at roughly 12 weeks. Samples from vaccinated people were obtained from the UK trials COV001 and COV002, which included a single-blind randomized controlled phase 2/3 trial of AZD1222 (ChAdOx1 nCoV-19) in healthy adults. Trial participant PBMC samples were collected at day 0 and day 28 after the second dose for TCRbeta chain sequencing. Measured from the cysteine to the phenylalanine, the CDR3 is 18 residues long. Only the CDR3 DNA is retained, 54 bases long and in frame from the first base. The germline V and J ends show losses of 6 bases and 0 bases respectively, and no gene match explains 10 bases of the junction. As encoded in the germline V gene, CDR1 is ENHRY while CDR2 is SYGVKD.

Recombination joined TRBV10-3 with TRBJ2-6, and TRBD1 aligns with 8 junction nucleotides. The source of this sequence is an adult who received the AZD1222 COVID-19 vaccine. Sequences were derived from peripheral blood, sampled 28 days after the second AZD1222 dose. The DNA sequence reads TGTGCCATCAGGCCCGGACAGGGAAAAGACTCTGGGGCCAACGTCCTGACTTTC. Its amino acids are CAIRPGQGKDSGANVLTF.